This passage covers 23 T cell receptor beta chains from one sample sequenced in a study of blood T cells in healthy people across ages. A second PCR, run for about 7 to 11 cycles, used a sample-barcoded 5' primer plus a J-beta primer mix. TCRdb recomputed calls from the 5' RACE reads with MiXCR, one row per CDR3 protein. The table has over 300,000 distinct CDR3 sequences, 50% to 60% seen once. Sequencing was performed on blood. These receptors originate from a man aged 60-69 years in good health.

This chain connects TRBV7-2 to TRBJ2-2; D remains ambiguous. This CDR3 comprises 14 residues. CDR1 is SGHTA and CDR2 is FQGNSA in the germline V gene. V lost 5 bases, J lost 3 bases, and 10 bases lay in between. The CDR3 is CASSNSYDTGELFF. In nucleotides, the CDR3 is TGTGCCAGCAGCAATAGCTATGACACCGGGGAGCTGTTTTTT.

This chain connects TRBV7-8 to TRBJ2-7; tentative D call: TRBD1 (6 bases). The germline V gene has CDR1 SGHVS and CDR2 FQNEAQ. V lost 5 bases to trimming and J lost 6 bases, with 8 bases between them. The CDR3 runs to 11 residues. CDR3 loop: CASSLTGEQYF. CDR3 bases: TGTGCCAGCAGCCTGACAGGCGAGCAGTACTTC.

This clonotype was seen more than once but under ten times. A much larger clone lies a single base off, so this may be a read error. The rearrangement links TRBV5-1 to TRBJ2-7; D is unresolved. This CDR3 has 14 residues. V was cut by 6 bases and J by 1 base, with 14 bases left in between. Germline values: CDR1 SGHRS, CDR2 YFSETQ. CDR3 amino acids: CASKRNAGSYEQYF. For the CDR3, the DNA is TGCGCCAGCAAGCGCAACGCCGGGTCCTACGAGCAGTACTTC.

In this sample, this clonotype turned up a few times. CDR3 sequence reads: CASSLAGLYEQYF. In DNA form, the CDR3 reads TGTGCCAGCAGCTTAGCGGGACTCTACGAGCAGTACTTC. V gene TRBV7-8 combines with J gene TRBJ2-7, with a possible D match to TRBD2 (6 bases). CDR1 is SGHVS, CDR2 FQNEAQ, per germline. V gave up 0 bases and J gave up 3 bases, with 6 bases separating them. The CDR3 spans 13 residues.

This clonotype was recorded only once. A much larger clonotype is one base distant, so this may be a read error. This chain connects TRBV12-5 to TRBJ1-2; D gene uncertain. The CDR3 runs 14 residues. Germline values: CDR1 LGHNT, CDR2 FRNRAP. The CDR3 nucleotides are TGTACTAGTGGTTTGGGGAACGGGGTTGAGGGCTACACCTTC. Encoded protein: CTSGLGNGVEGYTF.

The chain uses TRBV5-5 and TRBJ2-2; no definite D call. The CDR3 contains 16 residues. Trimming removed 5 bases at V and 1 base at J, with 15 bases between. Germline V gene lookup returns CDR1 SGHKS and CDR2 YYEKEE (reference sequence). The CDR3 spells CASSFFPTVNTGELFF. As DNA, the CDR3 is TGTGCCAGCAGTTTCTTTCCAACAGTGAACACCGGGGAGCTGTTTTTT.

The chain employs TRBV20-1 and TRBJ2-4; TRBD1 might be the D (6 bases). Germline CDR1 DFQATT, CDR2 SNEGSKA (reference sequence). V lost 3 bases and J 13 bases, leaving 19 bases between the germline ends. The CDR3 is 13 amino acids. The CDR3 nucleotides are TGCAGTGCTAGTCTGGGGGCTCGAGAGGCCCAGTACTTC. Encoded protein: CSASLGAREAQYF.

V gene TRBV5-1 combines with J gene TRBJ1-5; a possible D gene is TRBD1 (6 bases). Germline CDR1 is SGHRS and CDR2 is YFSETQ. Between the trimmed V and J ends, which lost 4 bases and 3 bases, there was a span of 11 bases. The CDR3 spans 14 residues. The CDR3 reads CASSLGADNQPQHF. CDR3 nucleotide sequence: TGCGCCAGCAGCCTGGGGGCTGACAATCAGCCCCAGCATTTT.

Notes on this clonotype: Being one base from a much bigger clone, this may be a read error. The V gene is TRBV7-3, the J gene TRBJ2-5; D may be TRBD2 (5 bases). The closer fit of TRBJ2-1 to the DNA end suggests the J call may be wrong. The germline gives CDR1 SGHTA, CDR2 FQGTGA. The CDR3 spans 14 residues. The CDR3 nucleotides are TGTGCCAGCAGCCCAGGCGGGCAGCAAGAGACCCAGTTCTTC. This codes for CASSPGGQQETQFF.

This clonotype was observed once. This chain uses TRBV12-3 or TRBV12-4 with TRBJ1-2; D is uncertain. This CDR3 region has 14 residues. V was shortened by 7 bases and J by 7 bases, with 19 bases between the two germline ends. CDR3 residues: CASTSRRAGGGYTF. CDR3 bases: TGTGCCAGCACCAGCCGGCGGGCAGGTGGTGGCTACACCTTC.

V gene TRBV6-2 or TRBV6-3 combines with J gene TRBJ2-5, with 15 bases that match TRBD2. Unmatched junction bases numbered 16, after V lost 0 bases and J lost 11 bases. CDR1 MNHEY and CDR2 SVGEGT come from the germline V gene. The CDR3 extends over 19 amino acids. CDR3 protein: CASSYSVKGLAGGRNEQYF. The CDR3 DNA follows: TGTGCCAGCAGTTACTCCGTAAAGGGACTAGCGGGAGGAAGGAATGAGCAGTACTTC.

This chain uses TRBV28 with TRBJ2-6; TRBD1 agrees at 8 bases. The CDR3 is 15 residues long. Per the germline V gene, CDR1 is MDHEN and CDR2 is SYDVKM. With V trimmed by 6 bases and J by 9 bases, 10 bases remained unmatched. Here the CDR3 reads CASSTVGQGDNVLTF. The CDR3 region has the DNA TGTGCCAGCAGCACAGTCGGACAGGGAGACAACGTCCTGACTTTC.

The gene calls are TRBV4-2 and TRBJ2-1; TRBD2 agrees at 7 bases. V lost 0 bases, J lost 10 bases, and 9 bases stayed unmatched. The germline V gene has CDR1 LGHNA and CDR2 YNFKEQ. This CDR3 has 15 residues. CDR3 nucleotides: TGTGCCAGCAGCCAAGATCGAGGCGGGAGTGGAGAGCAGTTCTTC. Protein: CASSQDRGGSGEQFF.

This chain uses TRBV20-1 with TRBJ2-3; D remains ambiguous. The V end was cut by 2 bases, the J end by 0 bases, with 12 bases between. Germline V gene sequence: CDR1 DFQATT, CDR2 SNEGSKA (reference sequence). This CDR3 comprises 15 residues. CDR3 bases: TGCAGTGCTAGATTGGGCGGAACTAGCACAGATACGCAGTATTTT. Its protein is CSARLGGTSTDTQYF.

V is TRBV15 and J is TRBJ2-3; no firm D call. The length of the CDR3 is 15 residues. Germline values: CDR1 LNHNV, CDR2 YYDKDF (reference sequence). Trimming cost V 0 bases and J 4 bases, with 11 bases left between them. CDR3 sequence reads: CATSRDRSRSDTQYF. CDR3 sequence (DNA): TGTGCCACCAGCAGAGATCGAAGTAGATCAGATACGCAGTATTTT.

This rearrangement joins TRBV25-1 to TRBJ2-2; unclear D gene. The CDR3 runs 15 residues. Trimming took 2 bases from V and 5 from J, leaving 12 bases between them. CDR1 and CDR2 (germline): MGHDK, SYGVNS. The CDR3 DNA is TGTGCCAGCAGTGAAGGAAGGGTCGGAACCGGGGAGCTGTTTTTT. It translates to CASSEGRVGTGELFF.

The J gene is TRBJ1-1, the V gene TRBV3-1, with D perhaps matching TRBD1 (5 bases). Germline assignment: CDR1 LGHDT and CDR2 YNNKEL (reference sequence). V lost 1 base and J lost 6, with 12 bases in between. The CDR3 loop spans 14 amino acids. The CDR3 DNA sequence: TGTGCCAGCAGCCAAGCATCCGGGACCTCTGAAGCTTTCTTT. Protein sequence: CASSQASGTSEAFF.

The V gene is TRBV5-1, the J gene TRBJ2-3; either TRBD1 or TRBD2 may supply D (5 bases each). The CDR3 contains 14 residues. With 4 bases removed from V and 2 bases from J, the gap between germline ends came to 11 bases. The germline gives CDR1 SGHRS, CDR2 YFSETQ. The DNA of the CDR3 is TGCGCCAGCAGCGTAGGGGAGTTCACAGATACGCAGTATTTT. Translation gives CASSVGEFTDTQYF.

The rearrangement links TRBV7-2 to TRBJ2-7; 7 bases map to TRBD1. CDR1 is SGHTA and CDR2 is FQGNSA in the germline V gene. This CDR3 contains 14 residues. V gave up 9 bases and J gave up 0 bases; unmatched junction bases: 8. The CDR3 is CASSGGRSSYEQYF. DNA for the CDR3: TGTGCCAGTTCAGGGGGAAGAAGCTCCTACGAGCAGTACTTC.

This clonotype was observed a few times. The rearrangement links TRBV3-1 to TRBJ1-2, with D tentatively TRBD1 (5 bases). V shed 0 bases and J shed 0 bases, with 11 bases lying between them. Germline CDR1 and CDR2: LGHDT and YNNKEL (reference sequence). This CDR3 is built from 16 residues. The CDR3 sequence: CASSQEGTNSNYGYTF. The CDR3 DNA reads TGTGCCAGCAGCCAAGAAGGGACCAATTCTAACTATGGCTACACCTTC. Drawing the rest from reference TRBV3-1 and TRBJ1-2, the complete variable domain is DTAVSQTPKYLVTQMGNDKSIKCEQNLGHDTMYWYKQDSKKFLKIMFSYNNKELIINETVPNRFSPKSPDKAHLNLHINSLELGDSAVYFCASSQEGTNSNYGYTFGSGTRLTVV.

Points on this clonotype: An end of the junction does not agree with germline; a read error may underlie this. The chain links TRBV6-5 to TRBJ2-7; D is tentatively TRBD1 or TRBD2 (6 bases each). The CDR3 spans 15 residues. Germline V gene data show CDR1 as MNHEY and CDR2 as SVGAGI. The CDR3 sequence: CASSYSGGLRGEQYF. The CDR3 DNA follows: TGTGCCAGCAGTTACTCAGGGGGGCTTAGGGGGGAGCAGTATTTC.

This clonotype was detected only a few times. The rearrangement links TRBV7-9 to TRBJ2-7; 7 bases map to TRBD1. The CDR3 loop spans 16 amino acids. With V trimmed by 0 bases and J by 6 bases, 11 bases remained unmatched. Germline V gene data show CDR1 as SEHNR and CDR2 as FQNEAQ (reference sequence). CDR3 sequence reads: CASSLARGQEDREQYF. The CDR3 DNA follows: TGTGCCAGCAGCTTAGCGAGGGGGCAGGAGGATCGCGAGCAGTACTTC.

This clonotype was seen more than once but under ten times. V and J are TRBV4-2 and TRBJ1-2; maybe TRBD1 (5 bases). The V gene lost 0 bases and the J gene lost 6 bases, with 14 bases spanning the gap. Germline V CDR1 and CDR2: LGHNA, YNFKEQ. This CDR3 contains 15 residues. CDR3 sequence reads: CASSQDGREVNGYTF. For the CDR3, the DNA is TGTGCCAGCAGCCAAGACGGCAGGGAGGTAAATGGCTACACCTTC.